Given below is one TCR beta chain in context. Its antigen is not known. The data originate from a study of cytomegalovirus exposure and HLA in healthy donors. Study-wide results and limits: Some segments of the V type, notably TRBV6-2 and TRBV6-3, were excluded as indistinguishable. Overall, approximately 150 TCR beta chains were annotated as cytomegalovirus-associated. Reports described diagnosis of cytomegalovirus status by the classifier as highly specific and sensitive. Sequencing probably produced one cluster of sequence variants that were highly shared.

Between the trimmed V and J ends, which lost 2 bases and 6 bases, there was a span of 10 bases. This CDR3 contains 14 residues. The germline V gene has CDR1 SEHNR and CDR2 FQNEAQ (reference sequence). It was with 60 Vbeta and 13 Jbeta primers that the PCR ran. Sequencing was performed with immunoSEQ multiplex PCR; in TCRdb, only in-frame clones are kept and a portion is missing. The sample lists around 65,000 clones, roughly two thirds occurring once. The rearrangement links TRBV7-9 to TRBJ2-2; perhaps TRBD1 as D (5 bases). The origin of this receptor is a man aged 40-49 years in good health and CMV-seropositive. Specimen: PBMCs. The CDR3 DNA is TGTGCCAGCAGCTTAACTCAGGGTTCCGGGGAGCTGTTTTTT. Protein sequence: CASSLTQGSGELFF.